These 31 T cell receptor beta chains share one sample of origin, sequenced in a study of long-term antiretroviral therapy in people with HIV. They ran version v3.0 of the immunoSEQ assay at survey level. TCRdb keeps only in-frame clones here, not all; method: immunoSEQ multiplex PCR. The sample contains 15,000 to 20,000 clones, around 77% of which appear only once. This sample comprised unsorted PBMCs, obtained 2.3 years after starting antiretroviral therapy. Receptors originate from a woman between 35 and 50 years old with HIV.

CDR3 in DNA: TGCGCCAGCAGCCAAGTCCGGGAGCAGAACCCCAACTATGGCTACACCTTC. The encoded protein is CASSQVREQNPNYGYTF. The chain uses TRBV4-1 and TRBJ1-2, with D hard to call. The CDR3 runs to 17 residues. Trimming took 1 base from V and 2 from J, leaving 17 bases between them. Germline-derived CDR1 and CDR2 are MGHRA and YSYEKL.

This rearrangement joins TRBV5-1 to TRBJ1-5; 10 bases agree with TRBD1. The CDR3 sequence is 17 residues long. From germline, CDR1 is SGHRS and CDR2 YFSETQ. V gave up 0 bases and J gave up 3 bases; unmatched junction bases: 6. The DNA of the CDR3 is TGCGCCAGCAGCTTGGGAACGGGGACAGGGGACAATCAGCCCCAGCATTTT. Translated: CASSLGTGTGDNQPQHF.

V usage is TRBV30 and J usage is TRBJ2-3; tentatively, D is TRBD1 or TRBD2 (5 bases each). Trimming took 3 bases from V and 2 from J, leaving 27 bases between them. CDR1 and CDR2 from the germline V gene are GTSNPN and SVGIG (reference sequence). CDR3 size: 19 residues. CDR3 coding DNA: TGTGCCTGGAGATTCCCCCCCACGAGCTACCGGGGCAACACAGATACGCAGTATTTT. Amino acid sequence: CAWRFPPTSYRGNTDTQYF.

This clone turned up a few times. The V gene is TRBV13, the J gene TRBJ2-7; D possibly corresponds to TRBD2 (6 bases). The CDR3 sequence is 12 residues long. Deletions cut 4 bases from V and 5 bases from J, with 9 bases between. Germline loops: CDR1 PRHDT, CDR2 FYEKMQ (reference sequence). CDR3 residues: CASSSDYNEQYF. The CDR3 nucleotides read TGTGCCAGCAGCTCGGACTACAACGAGCAGTACTTC.

The chain is built from TRBV5-1 and TRBJ1-1; 10 nucleotides match TRBD1. The germline V gene encodes CDR1 SGHRS and CDR2 YFSETQ. J lost 6 bases, V lost 4 bases, and 18 bases had no gene match. CDR3 length: 18 residues. CDR3 protein: CASSGGTGAWNTEPEAFF. The CDR3 nucleotides are TGCGCCAGCAGCGGCGGGACAGGGGCATGGAACACTGAACCTGAAGCTTTCTTT.

This chain uses TRBV4-3 with TRBJ2-3; 8 bases map to TRBD2. There are 15 residues in the CDR3. With 1 base clipped from V and 2 bases from J, the junction kept 2 bases outside the gene matches. CDR1 and CDR2 from the germline V gene are LGHNA and YSLEER. The CDR3 nucleotides are TGCGCCAGCAGCCAAGGAGCGGGGGTCACAGATACGCAGTATTTT. Protein sequence: CASSQGAGVTDTQYF.

The chain carries TRBV6-1 and TRBJ2-5; D is uncertain. The J call may be faulty, since TRBJ2-7 better matches the DNA end. The CDR3 is 11 residues long. Germline V CDR1 and CDR2: MNHNS, SASEGT. The CDR3: CASRFNNEQYF. In nucleotides, the CDR3 is TGTGCCAGCAGATTCAATAACGAGCAGTACTTC.

V and J are TRBV9 and TRBJ1-1, with D perhaps matching TRBD1 (6 bases). Trimming shortened V by 3 bases and J by 2 bases, and 11 bases separated the two germline ends. The CDR3 is made up of 14 amino acids. Germline V gene data show CDR1 as SGDLS and CDR2 as YYNGEE. CDR3 DNA sequence: TGTGCCAGCAGCGGCCCACAGGGAAACACTGAAGCTTTCTTT. Translating it yields CASSGPQGNTEAFF.

The rearrangement joins TRBV19 to TRBJ2-1; D is possibly TRBD1 (5 bases). Looked up from germline, CDR1 is LNHDA and CDR2 is SQIVND (reference sequence). The CDR3 loop spans 15 amino acids. V lost 2 bases and J 5 bases, leaving 13 bases between the germline ends. The CDR3 loop reads CASSILISTDNEQFF. The CDR3 DNA follows: TGTGCCAGTAGTATATTAATATCGACAGACAATGAGCAGTTCTTC.

In DNA, the CDR3 is TGCGCCAGCGCTAGCGGATCTAGCACAGATACGCAGTATTTT. Its protein is CASASGSSTDTQYF. This rearrangement joins TRBV10-2 to TRBJ2-3; TRBD2 matches 7 bases. Germline V gene lookup returns CDR1 WSHSY and CDR2 SAAADI. J was trimmed by 0 bases and V by 8 bases; bases with no gene match: 5. The CDR3 runs to 14 residues.

V usage is TRBV19 and J usage is TRBJ2-3; possibly TRBD1 or TRBD2 for D (6 bases each). This CDR3 is 15 amino acids long. Germline V gene lookup returns CDR1 LNHDA and CDR2 SQIVND (reference sequence). V dropped 5 bases and J dropped 4 bases, with 16 bases sitting between them. CDR3 nucleotide sequence: TGTGCCAGTAGTTCCATGACGGGGGCAGCAGATACGCAGTATTTT. Amino acid sequence: CASSSMTGAADTQYF. Using reference TRBV19 and TRBJ2-3 for the parts outside the CDR3, the full variable domain is DGGITQSPKYLFRKEGQNVTLSCEQNLNHDAMYWYRQDPGQGLRLIYYSQIVNDFQKGDIAEGYSVSREKKESFPLTVTSAQKNPTAFYLCASSSMTGAADTQYFGPGTRLTVL.

The chain uses TRBV10-3 and TRBJ1-1; no clear D gene. Looked up from germline, CDR1 is ENHRY and CDR2 is SYGVKD. The CDR3 has 15 residues. Trimming removed 0 bases from V and 1 base from J, with 9 bases in between. CDR3 DNA: TGTGCCATCAGTGAGTCGCTGGGAAGGAACACTGAAGCTTTCTTT. Protein product: CAISESLGRNTEAFF.

The CDR3 DNA sequence: TGCGCCAGCAGCCTTTCACCGGGACAGCGCTTTAACGAGCAGTACTTC. Encoded protein: CASSLSPGQRFNEQYF. V gene TRBV4-1 combines with J gene TRBJ2-7, with TRBD1 identical over 7 bases. Germline lookup yields CDR1 MGHRA and CDR2 YSYEKL. There are 16 residues in the CDR3. V shed 4 bases and J 5 bases; nucleotides not matched to a gene: 14.

This CDR3 is CASSLQRDVDTQYF. For the CDR3, the DNA is TGTGCCAGCAGCTTACAGCGGGACGTAGATACGCAGTATTTT. This chain links TRBV7-2 with TRBJ2-3, with 7 nucleotides matching TRBD2. Per the germline V gene, CDR1 is SGHTA and CDR2 is FQGNSA. Trimming took 2 bases from V and 5 from J; bases not matched to a gene: 4. CDR3 length: 14 residues. The entire variable domain, with the rest obtained from reference TRBV7-2 and TRBJ2-3, is as follows: GAGVSQSPSNKVTEKGKDVELRCDPISGHTALYWYRQSLGQGLEFLIYFQGNSAPDKSGLPSDRFSAERTGGSVSTLTIQRTQQEDSAVYLCASSLQRDVDTQYFGPGTRLTVL.

The chain employs TRBV11-2 and TRBJ2-4; 9 nucleotides agree with TRBD1. CDR3 size: 16 residues. The germline V gene encodes CDR1 SGHAT and CDR2 FQNNGV. V lost 1 base and J lost 3; bases outside the gene matches: 4. As DNA, the CDR3 is TGTGCCAGCAGCTTAGCGACAGGGGGTTTCAAAAACATTCAGTACTTC. Translation: CASSLATGGFKNIQYF.

This clone was seen only a few times. The rearrangement joins TRBV6-4 to TRBJ1-2; 7 bases are shared with TRBD1. Germline-derived CDR1 and CDR2 are MRHNA and SNTAGT. The length of the CDR3 is 14 residues. Trimming at V came to 2 bases and at J to 8 bases, leaving 8 bases not matched to a gene. DNA of the CDR3: TGTGCCAGCAGTGACGTTTTTACAGGGGTAGGCTACACCTTC. Protein: CASSDVFTGVGYTF.

The V gene is TRBV29-1, the J gene TRBJ2-5; 8 bases are shared with TRBD1. The germline gives CDR1 SQVTM, CDR2 ANQGSEA. The CDR3 contains 11 residues. V gave up 7 bases and J gave up 9 bases; unmatched junction bases: 7. Here the CDR3 reads CSGQQGEAQYF. The DNA for the CDR3 is TGCAGCGGTCAACAGGGGGAGGCCCAGTACTTC.

A single count supports this clone. The V gene is TRBV2, the J gene TRBJ2-2; unclear D gene. V lost 3 bases to trimming and J lost 8 bases, with 10 bases between them. The CDR3 has 13 amino acids. Germline V gene sequence: CDR1 SNHLY, CDR2 FYNNEI. The CDR3 sequence: CASSDLSTGELFF. DNA of the CDR3: TGTGCCAGCAGTGACCTCTCAACGGGGGAGCTGTTTTTT. Looking up the rest from reference TRBV2 and TRBJ2-2 gives the full variable domain: EPEVTQTPSHQVTQMGQEVILRCVPISNHLYFYWYRQILGQKVEFLVSFYNNEISEKSEIFDDQFSVERPDGSNFTLKIRSTKLEDSAMYFCASSDLSTGELFFGEGSRLTVL.

CDR3 nucleotide sequence: TGTGCCAGCAGTTACTCAGGGGGTGCGGTTGAAAAACTGTTTTTT. This gives the protein CASSYSGGAVEKLFF. The chain uses TRBV6-6 and TRBJ1-4; possible D gene TRBD1, 6 bases. Trimming removed 0 bases at V and 7 bases at J, with 12 bases between. The germline V gene encodes CDR1 MNHNY and CDR2 SVGAGI (reference sequence). This CDR3 is built from 15 residues.

This chain connects TRBV5-4 to TRBJ2-7, with TRBD1 matching 7 bases. Per germline, CDR1 SGHNT and CDR2 YYREEE (reference sequence). V was clipped by 0 bases and J by 2 bases; unmatched bases: 2. The CDR3 has 14 residues. The CDR3 DNA follows: TGTGCCAGCAGCTTGGGACAGGGCCCCTACGAGCAGTACTTC. This gives the protein CASSLGQGPYEQYF.

This clone is judged medium-sized. The genes are TRBV11-3 and TRBJ1-6; perhaps TRBD1 as D (5 bases). There are 15 residues in the CDR3. The V gene lost 0 bases and the J gene lost 7 bases, with 10 bases spanning the gap. Germline V gene data show CDR1 as SGHNT and CDR2 as YENEEA. The CDR3 loop reads CASSLDSRGNSPLHF. The CDR3 coding sequence is TGTGCCAGCAGCTTAGATTCCCGGGGGAATTCACCCCTCCACTTT.

The chain joins TRBV29-1 to TRBJ2-4, with unresolved D. There are 12 residues in the CDR3. V lost 6 bases, J lost 5 bases, and 11 bases lay in between. The germline gives CDR1 SQVTM, CDR2 ANQGSEA. The CDR3 sequence: CSVAYSQNIQYF. The CDR3 bases are TGCAGCGTAGCCTATAGTCAAAACATTCAGTACTTC.

The chain uses TRBV18 and TRBJ1-1, with D possibly matching TRBD1 (5 bases). There are 17 residues in the CDR3. Germline lookup yields CDR1 KGHSH and CDR2 LQKENI. V dropped 0 bases and J dropped 5 bases, with 19 bases sitting between them. CDR3 in DNA: TGTGCCAGCTCACCACCGGGCGGTGCCCCCAGGGTGACTGAAGCTTTCTTT. This gives the protein CASSPPGGAPRVTEAFF.

The CDR3 sequence is CASSPEGDGNSPLHF. CDR3 nucleotide sequence: TGTGCCAGCAGCCCCGAAGGGGATGGAAATTCACCCCTCCACTTT. The chain is built from TRBV13 and TRBJ1-6; TRBD1 is a possible D gene (5 bases). CDR1 and CDR2 (germline): PRHDT, FYEKMQ (reference sequence). CDR3 length: 15 amino acids. Trimming removed 5 bases at V and 7 bases at J, with 15 bases between.

V and J are TRBV5-5 and TRBJ2-2; 9 nucleotides match TRBD1. V lost 2 bases, J lost 4 bases, and 3 bases stayed unmatched. The CDR3 has 15 residues. Looked up from germline, CDR1 is SGHKS and CDR2 is YYEKEE (reference sequence). This chain's CDR3 is CASSFGQGSTGELFF. In nucleotides, the CDR3 is TGTGCCAGCAGCTTCGGACAGGGGAGCACCGGGGAGCTGTTTTTT.

V and J are TRBV7-9 and TRBJ2-5; D not resolved. V was trimmed by 5 bases and J by 4 bases, leaving 17 bases between them. This CDR3 is built from 15 residues. Germline-derived CDR1 and CDR2 are SEHNR and FQNEAQ (reference sequence). CDR3 in DNA: TGTGCCAGCAGCCCATCGCACAGCCTGGGAGAGACCCAGTACTTC. It encodes CASSPSHSLGETQYF.

The chain carries TRBV7-2 and TRBJ2-7; perhaps TRBD1 as D (5 bases). CDR3 length: 15 amino acids. V lost 0 bases to trimming and J lost 0 bases, with 9 bases between them. In germline, CDR1 is SGHTA, CDR2 FQGNSA. The CDR3 DNA reads as TGTGCCAGCAGCTTAGCGTACAGGCCCTCCTACGAGCAGTACTTC. Protein sequence: CASSLAYRPSYEQYF.

The chain has TRBV7-9 and TRBJ2-1, with D perhaps TRBD1 or TRBD2 (5 bases each). Deletions cut 5 bases from V and 5 bases from J, with 19 bases between. Germline V CDR1 and CDR2: SEHNR, FQNEAQ (reference sequence). This CDR3 spans 16 amino acids. CDR3 amino acids: CASSPPGTTNDNEQFF. The CDR3 DNA reads TGTGCCAGCAGCCCCCCGGGGACCACCAACGACAATGAGCAGTTCTTC.

This chain uses TRBV11-2 with TRBJ2-7, with D unresolved. Germline CDR1 reads SGHAT; CDR2 reads FQNNGV. This CDR3 contains 14 residues. V lost 1 base to trimming and J lost 3 bases, with 10 bases between them. The CDR3 DNA reads TGTGCCAGCAGCTTAGGGGTAGGCAGCTACGAGCAGTACTTC. Its protein is CASSLGVGSYEQYF.

In its sample, this clone was seen a few times. This sequence joins TRBV7-9 and TRBJ1-2; D is possibly TRBD1 (5 bases). The CDR3 spans 12 residues. Germline lookup yields CDR1 SEHNR and CDR2 FQNEAQ (reference sequence). Trimming pared 3 bases from V and 6 bases from J, leaving 8 bases between. The CDR3, as DNA: TGTGCCAGCAGCTTGGCGGGGGATGGCTACACCTTC. It yields the protein CASSLAGDGYTF.

V gene TRBV6-4 combines with J gene TRBJ2-7; 11 bases are shared with TRBD2. Germline lookup yields CDR1 MRHNA and CDR2 SNTAGT. The junction had 6 bases not matched to a gene; V was cut back by 8 bases and J by 6 bases. This CDR3 has 13 amino acids. CDR3 amino acids: CASSASGRPEQYF. CDR3 nucleotides: TGTGCCAGCTCGGCTAGCGGGAGGCCCGAGCAGTACTTC.